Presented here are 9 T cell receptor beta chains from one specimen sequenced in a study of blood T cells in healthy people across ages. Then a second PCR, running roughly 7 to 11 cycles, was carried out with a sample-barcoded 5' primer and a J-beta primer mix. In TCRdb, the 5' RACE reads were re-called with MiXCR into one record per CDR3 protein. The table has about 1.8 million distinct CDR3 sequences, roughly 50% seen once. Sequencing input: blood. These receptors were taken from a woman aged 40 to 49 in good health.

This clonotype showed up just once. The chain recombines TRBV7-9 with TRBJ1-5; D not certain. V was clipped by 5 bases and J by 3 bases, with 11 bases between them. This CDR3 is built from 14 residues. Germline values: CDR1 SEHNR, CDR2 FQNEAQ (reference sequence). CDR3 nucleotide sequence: TGTGCCAGCAGCGGGCCAAGTAACAATCAGCCCCAGCATTTT. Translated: CASSGPSNNQPQHF.

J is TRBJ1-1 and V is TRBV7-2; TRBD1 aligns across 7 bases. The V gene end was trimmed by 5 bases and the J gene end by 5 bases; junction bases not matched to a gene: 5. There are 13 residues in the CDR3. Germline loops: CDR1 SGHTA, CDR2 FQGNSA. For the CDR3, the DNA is TGTGCCAGCAGCGGGAGACAGGGAACTGAAGCTTTCTTT. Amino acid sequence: CASSGRQGTEAFF.

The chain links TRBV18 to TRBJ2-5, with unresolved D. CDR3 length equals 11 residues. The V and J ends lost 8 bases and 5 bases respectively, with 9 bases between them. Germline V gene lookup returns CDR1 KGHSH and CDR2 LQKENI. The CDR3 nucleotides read TGTGCCAGCACGATTTCGGAGACCCAGTACTTC. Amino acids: CASTISETQYF.

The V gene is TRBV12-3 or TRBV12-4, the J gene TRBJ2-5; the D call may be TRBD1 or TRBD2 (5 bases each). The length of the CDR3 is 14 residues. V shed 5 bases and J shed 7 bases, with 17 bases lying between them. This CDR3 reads CASSAGTGAGTQYF. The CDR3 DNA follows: TGTGCCAGCAGTGCCGGGACGGGCGCAGGGACCCAGTACTTC.

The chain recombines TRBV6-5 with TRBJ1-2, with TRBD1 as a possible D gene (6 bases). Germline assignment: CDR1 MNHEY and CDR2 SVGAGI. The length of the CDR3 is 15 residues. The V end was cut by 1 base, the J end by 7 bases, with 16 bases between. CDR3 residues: CASSYFRGSFGGYTF. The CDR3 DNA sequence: TGTGCCAGCAGTTACTTCAGGGGATCTTTTGGTGGCTACACCTTC.

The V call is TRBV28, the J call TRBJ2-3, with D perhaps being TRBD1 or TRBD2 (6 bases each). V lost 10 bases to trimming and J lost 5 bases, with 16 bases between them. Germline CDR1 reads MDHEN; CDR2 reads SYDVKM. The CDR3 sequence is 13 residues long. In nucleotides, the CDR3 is TGTGCCACCGCCGACGGGGGCGGAGATACGCAGTATTTT. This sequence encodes CATADGGGDTQYF.

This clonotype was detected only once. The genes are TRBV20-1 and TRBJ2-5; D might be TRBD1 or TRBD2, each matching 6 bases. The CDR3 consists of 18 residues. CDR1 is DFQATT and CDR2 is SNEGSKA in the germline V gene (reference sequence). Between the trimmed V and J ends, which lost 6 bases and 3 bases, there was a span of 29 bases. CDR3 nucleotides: TGCAGTGCGCGGGACGGGGGCCGGAGTTCAGGTTTAGAAGAGACCCAGTACTTC. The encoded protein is CSARDGGRSSGLEETQYF.

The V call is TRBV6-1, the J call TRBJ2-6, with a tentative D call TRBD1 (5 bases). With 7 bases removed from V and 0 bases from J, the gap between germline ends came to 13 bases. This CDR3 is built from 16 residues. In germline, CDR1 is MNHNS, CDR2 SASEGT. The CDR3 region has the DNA TGTGCCAGCACCTTGGGGCAGGGCTCTGGGGCCAACGTCCTGACTTTC. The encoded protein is CASTLGQGSGANVLTF.

The CDR3 coding sequence is TGTGCCAGCAGTTTAAACGTTATTAAGGGCTACACCTTC. This gives the protein CASSLNVIKGYTF. The chain carries TRBV28 and TRBJ1-2, with D uncertain. V was clipped by 2 bases and J by 8 bases, with 12 bases between them. The germline V gene has CDR1 MDHEN and CDR2 SYDVKM. This CDR3 is 13 amino acids long.